This entry concerns a single T cell receptor beta chain. Which antigen it targets is not known. No much larger clone exists at a distance of one base, and base qualities are not known. Based on the germline V gene, the CDR1 and CDR2 sequences are SGHTA and FQGNSA. From its cysteine to its phenylalanine, the CDR3 spans 13 amino acids. Only the CDR3 DNA stays, 39 bases, in frame from base 1. Trimming at the junction amounts to 5 bases on V and 2 bases on J, and the germline ends lie 9 bases apart. The method was PCR. The listed sequencing device is Illumina HiSeq 2500. To reduce PCR and sequencing biases, unique molecular identifiers were built into the TCR beta cDNA libraries. Some 500,000 cDNA molecules were obtained for every 1 to 10 million input T cells, so each molecule roughly corresponded to one T cell. The same protocol used for the earlier healthy control dataset was applied to prepare and sequence the patient libraries. Within a given batch, samples were prepared together, multiplexed and sequenced on the same HiSeq lane. Under the source paper's analysis protocol: Raw barcoded reads were processed with MIGEC, discarding single-read molecular identifier groups before consensus assembly and CDR3 extraction. Clonotype tables were post-analysed with VDJtools, and diversity was normalized by down-sampling all datasets to the smallest sample size. To correct batch-related cross-sample contamination, repertoire overlap clustering matched CDR3 amino acid sequences but not nucleotide sequences. Through fastp at Q25 and MiXCR, TCRdb rebuilt clones from the public reads, retaining in-frame beta chains. Duplicate CDR3 protein sequences are folded into a single record with the most common DNA and genes. These V and J calls derive from TCRdb rather than the authors' analysis. Within this sample are 740,000 or so distinct CDR3 sequences, with approximately 57% of them counted one time only. 4.6% of the sample is in the top ten clones.

To demonstrate the VDJtools post-analysis software, the study profiled TCR beta repertoires from the peripheral blood of about a dozen young patients with multiple sclerosis. The patients with multiple sclerosis were children and adolescents between about 6 and 15 years of age. The source of the sample is a study of post-analysis software for immune sequencing data (dated by TCRdb to between 2015 and 2017). Concerning the study at large: Recorded disease courses included relapsing-remitting, secondary progressive and progressive-relapsing multiple sclerosis, with some patients lacking subtype annotation. The patient repertoires were compared against approximately ten previously published healthy control repertoires obtained from donors aged roughly 6 to 28 years. A subset of samples was prepared in parallel using single-end sample barcoding, then pooled and co-amplified after Illumina adapter ligation.

Broader findings and caveats from the paper: Compared with controls, multiple sclerosis patients had significantly lower normalized Chao1 diversity, a finding suggesting substantial peripheral T-cell clonal expansion. Patients showed significantly higher frequencies than controls for a handful of TRBV segments, among them TRBV5-6, TRBV5-1 and TRBV20-1. When samples were clustered directly using the F measure, samples prepared in the same batch co-clustered strongly, which prompted a batch-effect correction. The multiple sclerosis patient group was slightly younger than the control group.

Input material: blood. The clonotype comes from a girl between 10 and 17 years old with multiple sclerosis. The V and J segments used are TRBV7-2 and TRBJ1-2; tentative D gene TRBD1, with 5 bases matching. The DNA is TGTGCCAGCAGCCGCAGGGTGAACTATGGCTACACCTTC. This codes for CASSRRVNYGYTF.